This T cell receptor (beta chain) was found in a study of identical twins. The cDNA had a unique molecular identifier and a template-switch universal primer site. TCRdb fed the 5' RACE reads into MiXCR, producing one record per CDR3 protein. In the table there are 500,000 or so distinct CDR3 sequences, approximately 15% of which are singletons. Germline loops: CDR1 SGHTA, CDR2 FQGNSA. V shed 5 bases and J shed 0 bases, with 12 bases lying between them. The CDR3 has 15 residues. The same sample was also studied in work on yellow fever vaccine responses in identical twins.

The sequenced sample consisted of CD4+ T cells sorted from blood. The chain couples TRBV7-2 to TRBJ2-3; unclear D gene. This sequence originates from a woman younger than 35 in good health. Written as DNA, the CDR3 is TGTGCCAGCAGCCTACCGACCATAAGCACAGATACGCAGTATTTT. Amino acids: CASSLPTISTDTQYF.